Sequencing of this TCR beta chain was carried out in a study of T cells in localized non-small cell lung cancer (TCRdb year 2020). For the study in its entirety: The study analyzed T cell repertoires of around 250 early-stage NSCLC patients, comparing tumors and uninvolved tumor-adjacent lungs. The cohort comprised 200 to 300 treatment-naïve NSCLC patients with resected, localized lung tumors. NSCLC patients had a mean age of roughly 66 years, and 129 were male and about 110 female. The full study reports these points: Of the top 100 tumor clones, a median of about 53 were detected in paired uninvolved adjacent lung; 28 were also among that lung's top 100. Because multi-region tumor sequencing was not done, intratumor heterogeneity could not be ruled out. The highest T cell clonality was observed in uninvolved tumor-adjacent lung, where clonality exceeded that of tumor, suggesting that antigenic responses were more focused in uninvolved tumor-adjacent lung. Longer overall survival was associated with higher blood T cell density, whereas shorter survival was associated with higher adjacent-lung clonality. Because the study design was exploratory, TCR variables were selected using unadjusted p-values without false-discovery rate correction.

The immunoSEQ Assay was used to sequence TCR beta CDR3 regions from DNA. On the authors' methods: To compute T cell density, TCR beta template counts were normalized to usable DNA, which was estimated by amplifying housekeeping genes. Richness was estimated using the preseqR package, with extrapolation to 400,000 templates for PBMC samples and to 120,000 templates for tissue samples. Clonality was taken to be one minus Pielou's evenness. To identify tissue-enriched TCRs, differential abundance testing was run on productive amino-acid clonotypes with a minimum total count of 5 and an alpha of 0.1. Repertoire overlap between compartments was quantified with the Jaccard Index and Morisita Overlap Index. GLIPH grouped TCR beta CDR3s together with public tetramer-defined viral CDR3s, and a viral motif had to include at least three viral sequences and also show V-gene enrichment. Not all clones reach the TCRdb copy of this immuneACCESS table, which keeps in-frame sequences only. Checked studies attribute under half of the gap to unresolved V genes and leave the rest unexplained. Clone size and V and J calls were adopted from that table, with D and trimming inferred from the DNA. In this sample the table shows around 45,000 clones, 86% of which occur a single time. Roughly 2.5% of the sample goes to the ten largest clones.

A remark on this clone: The antigen it binds to is not known. It has no much larger one-base neighbor in the sample; base qualities were not kept.

At diagnosis, peripheral blood, uninvolved tumor-adjacent lung and tumor were collected and were preserved as a mix of fresh-frozen and FFPE material. For TCR repertoire profiling, blood samples were analyzed in the form of peripheral blood mononuclear cells. Based on the germline V gene, the CDR1 and CDR2 sequences are MNHNS and SASEGT. V sheds 4 bases and J sheds 0 bases, leaving 6 bases between their ends. Spanning cysteine to phenylalanine, the CDR3 consists of 14 amino acids. The entry retains the CDR3 DNA only, 42 bases that are in frame from base 1. This TCR was recovered from a man aged 40 to 69 with stage II lung adenocarcinoma. This specimen was PBMCs, taken before any cancer treatment. The rearranged chain carries TRBV6-1 and TRBJ1-4; the D gene is not confidently resolved. This receptor has the CDR3 CASSVGATNEKLFF. The DNA reads as follows: TGTGCCAGCAGTGTTGGGGCAACTAATGAAAAACTGTTTTTT.